This entry lists 20 T cell receptor beta chains sequenced from one sample in a study of cytomegalovirus exposure and HLA in healthy donors. Both 60 Vbeta primers and 13 Jbeta primers went into the PCR. Data came from immunoSEQ multiplex PCR; TCRdb stores just in-frame clones and leaves some out. The table shows 84,000 or so clones, with 70% to 80% occurring only once. Sequencing was performed on PBMCs. These receptors were obtained from a human donor in good health.

J is TRBJ2-3 and V is TRBV6-5; TRBD2 matches at 12 bases. Germline V gene data show CDR1 as MNHEY and CDR2 as SVGAGI. This CDR3 is 15 amino acids long. The ends lost 7 bases at V and 5 bases at J; junction bases unmatched: 7. For the CDR3, the DNA is TGTGCCAGCACCGTACCGGGACTAGCGGGAGATACGCAGTATTTT. Translating it yields CASTVPGLAGDTQYF.

The chain uses TRBV6-1 and TRBJ2-7, with a possible D match to TRBD2 (7 bases). CDR1 MNHNS and CDR2 SASEGT come from the germline V gene. The CDR3 has 17 residues. Trimming stripped 2 bases from V and 5 bases from J, with 22 bases between. CDR3 region: CASSERGGGGLRDEQYF. The CDR3 nucleotides read TGTGCCAGCAGTGAAAGGGGGGGTGGGGGGCTGAGGGACGAGCAGTACTTC.

V is TRBV21-1 and J is TRBJ2-2; TRBD1, the table's D call, was not compared with the DNA. TRBV21-1 is an annotated pseudogene. The CDR3 length is 19 residues. The CDR3 coding sequence is TGTGCCAGCAGCAAAGTAGGAGGGGACAGGGGGCAGGGCACCGGGGAGCTGTTTTTT. Protein: CASSKVGGDRGQGTGELFF.

V and J are TRBV15 and TRBJ2-1; no reliable D call. The CDR3 is made up of 15 amino acids. Germline V gives CDR1 LNHNV, CDR2 YYDKDF (reference sequence). Trimming took off 1 base at V and 9 bases at J, with 16 bases between the two ends. The CDR3 region has the DNA TGTGCCACCAGCAGAGTACAGTTAGATCCGGCTGAGCAGTTCTTC. Protein product: CATSRVQLDPAEQFF.

This clone was detected only once. The rearrangement joins TRBV25-1 to TRBJ2-7; D may be TRBD1 (6 bases). The CDR3 consists of 15 residues. CDR1 MGHDK and CDR2 SYGVNS come from the germline V gene. V was clipped by 5 bases and J by 0 bases, with 14 bases between them. The DNA for the CDR3 is TGTGCCAGCAGTCGGGACGGGACACGCTCCTACGAGCAGTACTTC. Its protein product is CASSRDGTRSYEQYF.

This clone was counted between two and nine times. The CDR3 DNA reads as TGCGCCAGCCGGGACAGGGGGTACAATGAGCAGTTCTTC. It encodes CASRDRGYNEQFF. The chain combines TRBV10-2 with TRBJ2-1; 11 nucleotides agree with TRBD1. This CDR3 spans 13 amino acids. With V trimmed by 8 bases and J by 4 bases, 1 base remained unmatched. Germline CDR1 is WSHSY and CDR2 is SAAADI.

The rearrangement links TRBV5-6 to TRBJ2-7, with TRBD2 matching 10 bases. The V segment lost 4 bases and the J segment 0 bases; nucleotides outside the gene matches: 16. The CDR3 contains 19 residues. From germline, CDR1 is SGHDT and CDR2 YYEEEE. CDR3 loop: CASSVRRTGLATSSYEQYF. In nucleotides, the CDR3 is TGTGCCAGCAGCGTACGACGGACGGGACTAGCGACGAGCTCCTACGAGCAGTACTTC.

The rearrangement links TRBV7-9 to TRBJ2-7, with 12 bases lining up with TRBD1. The germline gives CDR1 SEHNR, CDR2 FQNEAQ (reference sequence). The CDR3 has 18 amino acids. Trimming at V came to 5 bases and at J to 2 bases, leaving 13 bases not matched to a gene. The DNA of the CDR3 is TGTGCCAGCAGCACCAACCGGGACAGGGGGCGGCCCACCTACGAGCAGTACTTC. Its protein is CASSTNRDRGRPTYEQYF.

V gene TRBV11-2 combines with J gene TRBJ1-1; 8 nucleotides align to TRBD1. The CDR3 has 15 amino acids. In germline, CDR1 is SGHAT, CDR2 FQNNGV. V lost 5 bases and J lost 5; bases outside the gene matches: 10. This chain's CDR3 is CASSRPTGGKTEAFF. In nucleotides, the CDR3 is TGTGCCAGCAGCAGACCTACAGGGGGGAAAACTGAAGCTTTCTTT. Complete variable domain (other parts from reference TRBV11-2 and TRBJ1-1): EAGVAQSPRYKIIEKRQSVAFWCNPISGHATLYWYQQILGQGPKLLIQFQNNGVVDDSQLPKDRFSAERLKGVDSTLKIQPAKLEDSAVYLCASSRPTGGKTEAFFGQGTRLTVV.

The CDR3 is CASSTGPVNELHF. The DNA of the CDR3 is TGCGCCAGCAGCACTGGGCCCGTTAATGAACTCCACTTT. This chain joins TRBV5-1 and TRBJ1-6; no clear D. CDR1 is SGHRS, CDR2 YFSETQ, per germline. Trimming left V 4 bases short and J 16 bases short, with 18 bases between. This CDR3 spans 13 amino acids.

This clone was detected a few times. The chain joins TRBV6-1 to TRBJ1-5; D call uncertain. In germline, CDR1 is MNHNS, CDR2 SASEGT. V lost 2 bases, J lost 5 bases, and 10 bases lay in between. This CDR3 has 14 residues. The CDR3 protein is CASSEMVRYQPQHF. The CDR3 region has the DNA TGTGCCAGCAGTGAAATGGTCCGGTATCAGCCCCAGCATTTT.

This chain connects TRBV2 to TRBJ1-2; TRBD1 matches at 9 bases. With V trimmed by 1 base and J by 6 bases, 6 bases remained unmatched. Germline CDR1 reads SNHLY; CDR2 reads FYNNEI. The CDR3 spans 15 residues. The CDR3: CASSEVGTGFNGYTF. CDR3 sequence (DNA): TGTGCCAGCAGTGAAGTAGGGACAGGGTTTAATGGCTACACCTTC. Full variable domain (rest looked up from reference TRBV2 and TRBJ1-2): EPEVTQTPSHQVTQMGQEVILRCVPISNHLYFYWYRQILGQKVEFLVSFYNNEISEKSEIFDDQFSVERPDGSNFTLKIRSTKLEDSAMYFCASSEVGTGFNGYTFGSGTRLTVV.

The rearrangement uses TRBV5-6 and TRBJ1-2; 9 nucleotides align to TRBD1. Trimming at V came to 0 bases and at J to 4 bases, leaving 4 bases not matched to a gene. This CDR3 region has 15 residues. The germline CDR1 and CDR2 sequences are SGHDT and YYEEEE. The CDR3 DNA follows: TGTGCCAGCAGCTTGGCGGGACAGGGATTCTATGGCTACACCTTC. This encodes CASSLAGQGFYGYTF.

This sequence joins TRBV7-9 and TRBJ1-1, with a tentative D call TRBD1 (5 bases). CDR1 SEHNR and CDR2 FQNEAQ come from the germline V gene (reference sequence). V was clipped by 5 bases and J by 4 bases, with 11 bases between them. The CDR3 runs 13 residues. CDR3 DNA sequence: TGTGCCAGCAGCGATAGACAGTTCACTGAAGCTTTCTTT. Its translation is CASSDRQFTEAFF.

The V call is TRBV29-1, the J call TRBJ1-4, with a possible D match to TRBD1 (5 bases). Trimming stripped 6 bases from V and 5 bases from J, with 10 bases between. The CDR3 has 12 residues. The germline V gene encodes CDR1 SQVTM and CDR2 ANQGSEA. DNA for the CDR3: TGCAGCGTCAGGGCGCTAAATGAAAAACTGTTTTTT. As protein: CSVRALNEKLFF. The full variable domain, its missing parts supplied by reference TRBV29-1 and TRBJ1-4, is SAVISQKPSRDICQRGTSLTIQCQVDSQVTMMFWYRQQPGQSLTLIATANQGSEATYESGFVIDKFPISRPNLTFSTLTVSNMSPEDSSIYLCSVRALNEKLFFGSGTQLSVL.

V is TRBV6-5 and J is TRBJ1-2; perhaps TRBD1 as D (5 bases). The ends were cut back, 5 bases at V and 8 bases at J, with 15 bases in the middle. This CDR3 is 13 amino acids long. Germline V CDR1 and CDR2: MNHEY, SVGAGI. The CDR3 coding sequence is TGTGCCAGCAGTGTTCAGGGCGCCTGGGGCTACACCTTC. Translating gives CASSVQGAWGYTF.

This clone was observed a handful of times. The CDR3 DNA sequence: TGCGCCAGCAGCCCGGGACAGGGGGCGAACGAGCAGTACTTC. It yields the protein CASSPGQGANEQYF. The gene calls are TRBV4-1 and TRBJ2-7; 12 bases are shared with TRBD1. Germline trimming cut 4 bases from V and 5 bases from J; bases unmatched to any gene: 3. CDR3 length: 14 residues. Germline CDR1 reads MGHRA; CDR2 reads YSYEKL.

This chain joins TRBV23-1 and TRBJ2-5; 7 nucleotides line up with TRBD1. TRBV23-1 is recorded as an ORF, its role being uncertain. This CDR3 comprises 18 residues. V shed 3 bases, J shed 3 bases, and the junction held 16 bases outside the gene matches. The CDR3 spells CASSHSRRQGVMEETQYF. DNA for the CDR3: TGCGCCAGCAGTCACTCCCGACGACAGGGAGTAATGGAAGAGACCCAGTACTTC.

The CDR3 loop reads CAISESVLLLYEQYF. Here the CDR3 DNA reads TGTGCCATCAGTGAGTCGGTGTTGCTATTGTACGAGCAGTACTTC. The chain links TRBV10-3 to TRBJ2-7; D not certain. The CDR3 covers 15 residues. Germline V gives CDR1 ENHRY, CDR2 SYGVKD. Trimming removed 0 bases from V and 4 bases from J, with 13 bases in between.

The V call is TRBV5-1, the J call TRBJ1-1; maybe TRBD1 (5 bases). Germline CDR1 reads SGHRS; CDR2 reads YFSETQ. This CDR3 spans 15 amino acids. With 0 bases removed from V and 1 base from J, the gap between germline ends came to 10 bases. The chain's CDR3 is CASSLGHDRNTEAFF. The CDR3, as DNA: TGCGCCAGCAGCTTGGGACATGACAGGAACACTGAAGCTTTCTTT.